Presented here are 26 T cell receptor beta chains from one specimen sequenced in a study of T-cell reconstitution after alpha-beta-depleted transplantation in children. TCRbeta library construction was performed incorporating unique molecular identifiers. MiXCR was run by TCRdb on the PCR reads, yielding one entry per CDR3 protein. The sample has about 200,000 distinct CDR3 sequences, around a sixth seen once. The specimen was PBMCs, mostly from graft donor cells, collected 360 days after TCRalphabeta/CD19-depleted stem cell transplant. These receptor sequences come from a male patient between 2 and 15 years old who had a stem cell transplant for acute lymphoblastic leukemia, so the T cells may come from the graft donor.

This chain connects TRBV6-5 to TRBJ1-2; a weak D match, TRBD1 (5 bases). V was pared by 0 bases and J by 4 bases, with 9 bases between. CDR1 and CDR2 (germline): MNHEY, SVGAGI. CDR3 size: 14 residues. CDR3 protein: CASSYSTDGYGYTF. The DNA for the CDR3 is TGTGCCAGCAGTTACTCGACAGACGGCTATGGCTACACCTTC.

This clonotype was recorded a few times. V and J are TRBV5-6 and TRBJ1-1; D remains unclear. The V gene's germline CDR1 is SGHDT and CDR2 YYEEEE. The CDR3 is 15 amino acids. V was shortened by 4 bases and J by 3 bases, with 16 bases between the two germline ends. CDR3 sequence reads: CASSRLWRLYTEAFF. CDR3 sequence (DNA): TGTGCCAGCAGCCGGCTTTGGAGGCTGTACACTGAAGCTTTCTTT.

This clonotype has just a few counts. The chain couples TRBV10-3 to TRBJ2-5; 12 nucleotides align to TRBD2. With V trimmed by 2 bases and J by 5 bases, 3 bases remained unmatched. The CDR3 consists of 15 residues. The germline CDR1 and CDR2 sequences are ENHRY and SYGVKD. The CDR3 DNA reads as TGTGCCATCAGTGAGGGACTAGCGGGGATGGAGACCCAGTACTTC. Its protein is CAISEGLAGMETQYF.

V and J are TRBV5-5 and TRBJ1-2; no firm D call. V shed 4 bases and J shed 4 bases, with 8 bases lying between them. The germline CDR1 and CDR2 sequences are SGHKS and YYEKEE (reference sequence). The CDR3 has 12 residues. The CDR3 bases are TGTGCCAGCAGCGAGGACCTCTATGGCTACACCTTC. Encoded protein: CASSEDLYGYTF.

A single count supports this clonotype. This sequence joins TRBV10-3 and TRBJ1-1; D may be TRBD1 (6 bases). CDR1 is ENHRY, CDR2 SYGVKD, per germline. The CDR3 runs to 19 residues. Trimming took off 4 bases at V and 2 bases at J, with 26 bases between the two ends. CDR3 amino acids: CAISVQGIQISIGNTEAFF. CDR3 nucleotides: TGTGCCATCAGTGTCCAGGGGATCCAAATCTCAATTGGCAACACTGAAGCTTTCTTT.

This clonotype occurred a few times. The chain links TRBV5-1 to TRBJ2-5; TRBD1 agrees at 9 bases. The CDR3 consists of 15 residues. Germline lookup yields CDR1 SGHRS and CDR2 YFSETQ. V trimming: 4 bases; J trimming: 4 bases; junction bases outside the gene matches: 8. CDR3 loop: CASSGGTGRRETQYF. CDR3 nucleotide sequence: TGCGCCAGCAGCGGCGGGACAGGGAGGCGAGAGACCCAGTACTTC.

This sequence joins TRBV6-2 or TRBV6-3 and TRBJ2-1, with TRBD2 identical over 10 bases. The CDR3 spans 16 residues. Germline V gives CDR1 MNHEY, CDR2 SVGEGT. Trimming cost V 7 bases and J 0 bases; bases outside gene matches: 6. The CDR3 sequence: CASTERGGSSYNEQFF. The CDR3 DNA follows: TGTGCCAGCACAGAGCGGGGGGGGAGCTCCTACAATGAGCAGTTCTTC.

The chain uses TRBV2 and TRBJ2-2; no firm D call. V lost 3 bases and J lost 0, with 5 bases in between. This CDR3 has 14 residues. Germline values: CDR1 SNHLY, CDR2 FYNNEI. The CDR3 nucleotides read TGTGCCAGCAGTGAGCAAGCGAACACCGGGGAGCTGTTTTTT. It codes for CASSEQANTGELFF.

This clonotype was seen only a few times. This chain uses TRBV15 with TRBJ1-1, with D unresolved. The CDR3 has 14 residues. V dropped 8 bases and J dropped 5 bases, with 18 bases sitting between them. Germline assignment: CDR1 LNHNV and CDR2 YYDKDF (reference sequence). CDR3 in amino acids: CATCNGPAWTEAFF. DNA for the CDR3: TGTGCCACCTGTAACGGGCCAGCTTGGACTGAAGCTTTCTTT.

This clonotype was seen a handful of times. V usage is TRBV27 and J usage is TRBJ2-3, with 9 bases aligning to TRBD2. The CDR3 length is 15 residues. J gave up 6 bases and V 5 bases, and 9 bases lay outside the gene matches. The V gene's germline CDR1 is MNHEY and CDR2 SMNVEV (reference sequence). For the CDR3, the DNA is TGTGCCAGCAGTCCCCCCAGCGGGGGGTGGGATACGCAGTATTTT. Residues: CASSPPSGGWDTQYF.

This chain joins TRBV3-1 and TRBJ2-3; D is ambiguous. Trimming removed 1 base at V and 4 bases at J, with 12 bases between. Germline loops: CDR1 LGHDT, CDR2 YNNKEL (reference sequence). The CDR3 runs to 15 residues. As DNA, the CDR3 is TGTGCCAGCAGCCAAGGAGGCCCGATCCCAGATACGCAGTATTTT. The encoded protein is CASSQGGPIPDTQYF.

This clonotype was picked up many times. The chain has TRBV20-1 and TRBJ1-1; D not certain. The germline V and J ends were trimmed by 3 bases and 4 bases, with 9 bases remaining between them. The CDR3 is made up of 12 amino acids. Germline lookup yields CDR1 DFQATT and CDR2 SNEGSKA (reference sequence). CDR3 nucleotides: TGCAGTGCTAGTCCCCTATCCACTGAAGCTTTCTTT. This sequence encodes CSASPLSTEAFF.

The chain joins TRBV10-3 to TRBJ2-7, with D possibly being TRBD2 (6 bases). Germline CDR1 is ENHRY and CDR2 is SYGVKD. Between the trimmed V and J ends, which lost 0 bases and 4 bases, there was a span of 13 bases. The CDR3 runs 15 residues. The CDR3, as DNA: TGTGCCATCAGTGAGTCGACTCGGGGGAGGTACGAGCAGTACTTC. Protein sequence: CAISESTRGRYEQYF.

This clonotype was detected only a few times. This chain joins TRBV20-1 and TRBJ1-1, with D uncertain. From germline, CDR1 is DFQATT and CDR2 SNEGSKA (reference sequence). V dropped 2 bases and J dropped 1 base, with 11 bases sitting between them. This CDR3 region has 14 residues. DNA for the CDR3: TGCAGTGCTAGACTTAACCTCCCGAACACTGAAGCTTTCTTT. Protein product: CSARLNLPNTEAFF.

This clonotype turned up a few times. V usage is TRBV6-2 or TRBV6-3 and J usage is TRBJ1-1; 12 bases line up with TRBD1. The junction had 11 bases not matched to a gene; V was cut back by 6 bases and J by 6 bases. CDR1 and CDR2 from the germline V gene are MNHEY and SVGEGT. This CDR3 comprises 16 residues. CDR3 residues: CASRNPGQGAFSEAFF. The CDR3 bases are TGTGCCAGCAGAAACCCGGGACAGGGGGCGTTCTCTGAAGCTTTCTTT.

This chain connects TRBV18 to TRBJ2-7, with D possibly TRBD1 on 6 matching bases. V was pared by 2 bases and J by 7 bases, with 12 bases between. Germline CDR1 and CDR2: KGHSH and LQKENI. CDR3 length equals 13 residues. Here the CDR3 reads CASSPVTGWEQYF. Written as DNA, the CDR3 is TGTGCCAGCTCACCAGTGACAGGATGGGAGCAGTACTTC. Variable domain in full (rest from reference TRBV18 and TRBJ2-7): NAGVMQNPRHLVRRRGQEARLRCSPMKGHSHVYWYRQLPEEGLKFMVYLQKENIIDESGMPKERFSAEFPKEGPSILRIQQVVRGDSAAYFCASSPVTGWEQYFGPGTRLTVT.

The J gene is TRBJ2-5, the V gene TRBV28; D uncertain. This CDR3 has 13 amino acids. Deletions cut 7 bases from V and 4 bases from J, with 13 bases between. Germline loops: CDR1 MDHEN, CDR2 SYDVKM. The CDR3 sequence is CASTFGKGETQYF. The CDR3 DNA is TGTGCCAGCACTTTCGGAAAGGGAGAGACCCAGTACTTC.

This clonotype was counted only a few times. This chain uses TRBV5-1 with TRBJ2-5; 7 nucleotides match TRBD1. V shed 3 bases, J shed 4 bases, and the junction held 9 bases outside the gene matches. The CDR3 is made up of 15 amino acids. Germline V CDR1 and CDR2: SGHRS, YFSETQ. For the CDR3, the DNA is TGCGCCAGCAGCTGGAACGAACCAGGGGGAGAGACCCAGTACTTC. Its protein product is CASSWNEPGGETQYF.

This clonotype has ten or more counts. V is TRBV5-6 and J is TRBJ2-5; D may be TRBD2 (6 bases). CDR3 size: 14 residues. The ends were cut back, 2 bases at V and 5 bases at J, with 13 bases in the middle. CDR1 is SGHDT and CDR2 is YYEEEE in the germline V gene. CDR3 region: CASSFRTNLETQYF. CDR3 sequence (DNA): TGTGCCAGCAGCTTCAGGACTAATCTGGAGACCCAGTACTTC.

This rearrangement joins TRBV4-2 to TRBJ2-3, with 7 positions matching TRBD2. From germline, CDR1 is LGHNA and CDR2 YNFKEQ. CDR3 size: 15 residues. The V gene end was trimmed by 1 base and the J gene end by 5 bases; junction bases not matched to a gene: 6. CDR3 amino acids: CASSQGGLVKDTQYF. The CDR3 DNA reads as TGTGCCAGCAGCCAAGGTGGACTAGTAAAAGATACGCAGTATTTT.

This clonotype was found a few times. The V call is TRBV20-1, the J call TRBJ1-2, with D tentatively TRBD1 (5 bases). The CDR3 consists of 14 residues. Trimming cost V 5 bases and J 0 bases, with 13 bases left between them. CDR1 DFQATT and CDR2 SNEGSKA come from the germline V gene (reference sequence). The CDR3 here is CSAAGRGANYGYTF. The CDR3 DNA reads TGCAGTGCTGCTGGGAGGGGTGCTAACTATGGCTACACCTTC.

The chain is built from TRBV4-3 and TRBJ2-1; 12 nucleotides align to TRBD2. The CDR3 covers 17 residues. The germline V gene has CDR1 LGHNA and CDR2 YSLEER. J was trimmed by 4 bases and V by 3 bases; bases with no gene match: 7. The CDR3 DNA follows: TGCGCCAGCAGCCACCAGATCGGGACTAGCGGGTACAATGAGCAGTTCTTC. It specifies CASSHQIGTSGYNEQFF.

There are a few counts of this clonotype. This chain uses TRBV19 with TRBJ2-3, with 8 bases matching TRBD1. The CDR3 consists of 14 residues. Germline V gene sequence: CDR1 LNHDA, CDR2 SQIVND (reference sequence). V lost 5 bases, J lost 0 bases, and 1 base stayed unmatched. The CDR3 bases are TGTGCCAGTAGTTGGACAGGGAGCACAGATACGCAGTATTTT. Protein: CASSWTGSTDTQYF.

Only a few counts were recorded for this clonotype. V and J are TRBV6-2 or TRBV6-3 and TRBJ2-5; D unclear. This CDR3 is built from 17 residues. CDR1 is MNHEY, CDR2 SVGEGT, per germline. The V end was cut by 6 bases, the J end by 0 bases, with 20 bases between. The CDR3 loop reads CASRKSSAAQYQETQYF. CDR3 bases: TGTGCCAGCAGAAAAAGTTCGGCAGCACAATACCAAGAGACCCAGTACTTC.

This clonotype was observed a handful of times. The chain has TRBV7-2 and TRBJ2-1, with D hard to call. V lost 5 bases and J 4 bases, leaving 12 bases between the germline ends. The CDR3 sequence is 14 residues long. In germline, CDR1 is SGHTA, CDR2 FQGNSA. CDR3 residues: CASSPSDPYNEQFF. The CDR3 region has the DNA TGTGCCAGCAGCCCTTCAGACCCGTACAATGAGCAGTTCTTC.

CDR3 region: CASRPGGGPYTGELFF. The CDR3 DNA follows: TGTGCCAGCAGACCCGGCGGGGGGCCATACACCGGGGAGCTGTTTTTT. V is TRBV6-1 and J is TRBJ2-2; 8 bases line up with TRBD2. Germline V gene sequence: CDR1 MNHNS, CDR2 SASEGT. Trimming took 6 bases from V and 3 from J; bases not matched to a gene: 9. The CDR3 covers 16 residues.